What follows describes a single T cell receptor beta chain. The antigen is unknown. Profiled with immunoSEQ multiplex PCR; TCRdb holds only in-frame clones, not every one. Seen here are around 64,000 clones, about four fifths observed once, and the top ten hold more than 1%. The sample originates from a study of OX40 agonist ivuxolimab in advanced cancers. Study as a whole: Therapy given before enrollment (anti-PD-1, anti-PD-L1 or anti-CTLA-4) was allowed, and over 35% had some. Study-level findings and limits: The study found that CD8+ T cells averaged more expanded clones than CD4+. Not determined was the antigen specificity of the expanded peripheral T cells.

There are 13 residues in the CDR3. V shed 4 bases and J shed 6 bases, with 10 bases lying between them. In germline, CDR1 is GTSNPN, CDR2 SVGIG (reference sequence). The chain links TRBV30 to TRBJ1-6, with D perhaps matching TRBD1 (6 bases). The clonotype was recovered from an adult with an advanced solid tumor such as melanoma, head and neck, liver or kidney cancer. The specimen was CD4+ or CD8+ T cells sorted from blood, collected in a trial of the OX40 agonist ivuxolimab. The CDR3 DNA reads TGTGCCTGGAAGGGGGACGGTAATTCACCCCTCCACTTT. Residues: CAWKGDGNSPLHF.